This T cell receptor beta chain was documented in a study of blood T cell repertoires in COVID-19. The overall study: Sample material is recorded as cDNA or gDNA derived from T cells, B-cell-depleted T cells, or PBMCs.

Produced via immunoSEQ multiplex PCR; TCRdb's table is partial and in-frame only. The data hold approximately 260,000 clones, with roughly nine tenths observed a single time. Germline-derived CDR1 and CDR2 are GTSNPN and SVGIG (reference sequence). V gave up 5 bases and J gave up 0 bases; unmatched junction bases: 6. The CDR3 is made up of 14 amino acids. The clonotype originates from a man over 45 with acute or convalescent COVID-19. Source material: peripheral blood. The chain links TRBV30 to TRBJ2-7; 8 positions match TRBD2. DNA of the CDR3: TGTGCCTGGGGGCCGGGGGGGCACTCCTACGAGCAGTACTTC. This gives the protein CAWGPGGHSYEQYF.